One sample yielded the 23 T cell receptor beta chains listed below, sequenced in a study of blood T cell repertoires in COVID-19. The table came from immunoSEQ multiplex PCR; TCRdb's copy has only in-frame clones and leaves some out. The sample includes about 190,000 clones, approximately 86% of them seen just once. The specimen sequenced was peripheral blood. These receptors were collected from a man in his 70s with active or convalescent COVID-19.

The chain uses TRBV6-5 and TRBJ2-7; 8 bases align to TRBD1. Trimming took 5 bases from V and 3 from J; bases not matched to a gene: 6. CDR1 is MNHEY and CDR2 is SVGAGI in the germline V gene. The CDR3 totals 14 residues. The CDR3 DNA reads as TGTGCCAGCAGTCCTGGGACAGGATTCTACGAGCAGTACTTC. Translated: CASSPGTGFYEQYF.

The chain employs TRBV5-1 and TRBJ2-7; 12 positions agree with TRBD1. The CDR3 has 17 amino acids. Germline trimming cut 4 bases from V and 3 bases from J; bases unmatched to any gene: 11. Germline-derived CDR1 and CDR2 are SGHRS and YFSETQ. Written as DNA, the CDR3 is TGCGCCAGCAGCCCGCTTACCGGGACAGGGGGCAGCTACGAGCAGTACTTC. Translated: CASSPLTGTGGSYEQYF.

A few counts support this clone. J is TRBJ1-2 and V is TRBV19, with 8 bases that match TRBD1. V lost 6 bases to trimming and J lost 8 bases; unmatched junction nucleotides: 5. CDR1 LNHDA and CDR2 SQIVND come from the germline V gene (reference sequence). The CDR3 loop spans 12 amino acids. CDR3 sequence (DNA): TGTGCCAGTAGGGGACAGGCTCGCGGCTACACCTTC. It specifies CASRGQARGYTF.

The chain recombines TRBV12-3 or TRBV12-4 with TRBJ2-1; D might be TRBD2 (7 bases). The CDR3 runs 13 residues. V was cut by 2 bases and J by 8 bases, with 10 bases left in between. The CDR3 region has the DNA TGTGCCAGCAGTTTATCGGGGGGCGATGAGCAGTTCTTC. It translates to CASSLSGGDEQFF.

This sequence joins TRBV18 and TRBJ1-1, with D perhaps TRBD1 (5 bases). CDR1 is KGHSH and CDR2 is LQKENI in the germline V gene. Deletions cut 3 bases from V and 1 base from J, with 12 bases between. There are 15 residues in the CDR3. DNA of the CDR3: TGTGCCAGCTCACCGTTAGACAGCCGGAACACTGAAGCTTTCTTT. Protein: CASSPLDSRNTEAFF.

The genes are TRBV11-2 and TRBJ2-1; possible D gene TRBD2, 6 bases. Germline V gene data show CDR1 as SGHAT and CDR2 as FQNNGV. CDR3 length: 15 residues. V dropped 6 bases and J dropped 4 bases, with 16 bases sitting between them. For the CDR3, the DNA is TGTGCCAGCAGTTATGGGGGGACTGGGTACAATGAGCAGTTCTTC. It translates to CASSYGGTGYNEQFF.

The rearrangement links TRBV2 to TRBJ1-5, with no clear D. Per germline, CDR1 SNHLY and CDR2 FYNNEI. This CDR3 comprises 12 residues. V was trimmed by 4 bases and J by 5 bases, leaving 6 bases between them. The CDR3 sequence: CASSAEDQPQHF. CDR3 DNA: TGTGCCAGCAGTGCGGAGGATCAGCCCCAGCATTTT.

This clone was detected only once. V usage is TRBV28 and J usage is TRBJ1-5, with 9 bases matching TRBD1. V gave up 4 bases and J gave up 7 bases; unmatched junction bases: 5. CDR1 and CDR2 from the germline V gene are MDHEN and SYDVKM. The CDR3 loop spans 14 amino acids. CDR3: CASSSTGGWQPQHF. CDR3 DNA: TGTGCCAGCAGTTCCACAGGGGGCTGGCAGCCCCAGCATTTT.

The genes are TRBV5-1 and TRBJ2-5, with 8 bases fitting TRBD2. The germline V gene has CDR1 SGHRS and CDR2 YFSETQ. The CDR3 has 17 amino acids. The junction had 11 bases not matched to a gene; V was cut back by 0 bases and J by 4 bases. CDR3 residues: CASSLARGGGSRETQYF. CDR3 DNA: TGCGCCAGCAGCTTGGCTCGGGGCGGGGGGTCCCGAGAGACCCAGTACTTC.

The genes are TRBV29-1 and TRBJ1-1; TRBD1 matches 7 bases. The V gene end was trimmed by 3 bases and the J gene end by 6 bases; junction bases not matched to a gene: 1. Germline V gene sequence: CDR1 SQVTM, CDR2 ANQGSEA. The CDR3 extends over 11 amino acids. Here the CDR3 reads CSVETGSEAFF. As DNA, the CDR3 is TGCAGCGTTGAGACAGGGTCTGAAGCTTTCTTT. The full variable domain, its missing parts supplied by reference TRBV29-1 and TRBJ1-1, is SAVISQKPSRDICQRGTSLTIQCQVDSQVTMMFWYRQQPGQSLTLIATANQGSEATYESGFVIDKFPISRPNLTFSTLTVSNMSPEDSSIYLCSVETGSEAFFGQGTRLTVV.

The chain recombines TRBV7-2 with TRBJ1-4; TRBD1 matches 9 bases. Germline CDR1 and CDR2: SGHTA and FQGNSA. The V segment lost 5 bases and the J segment 2 bases; nucleotides outside the gene matches: 12. This CDR3 spans 18 amino acids. CDR3 sequence: CASSQTRTGAGTNEKLFF. The CDR3 nucleotides are TGTGCCAGCAGCCAAACTAGGACAGGGGCCGGGACTAATGAAAAACTGTTTTTT.

A remark on this clone: Other nucleotide sequences from this sample produce the same CDR3. The V call is TRBV28, the J call TRBJ1-6; 10 bases fit TRBD1. V was pared by 6 bases and J by 10 bases, with 6 bases of the junction left unmatched. Germline V gives CDR1 MDHEN, CDR2 SYDVKM. The CDR3 consists of 14 residues. The CDR3 spells CASSLDRGQSPLHF. The CDR3 nucleotides read TGTGCCAGCAGCCTTGACAGGGGGCAATCACCCCTCCACTTT. Full variable domain (missing parts from reference TRBV28 and TRBJ1-6): DVKVTQSSRYLVKRTGEKVFLECVQDMDHENMFWYRQDPGLGLRLIYFSYDVKMKEKGDIPEGYSVSREKKERFSLILESASTNQTSMYLCASSLDRGQSPLHFGNGTRLTVT.

This chain joins TRBV10-1 and TRBJ2-7, with D unresolved. The CDR3 sequence is 17 residues long. The V end was cut by 3 bases, the J end by 0 bases, with 18 bases between. The germline V gene has CDR1 WNHNN and CDR2 SYGVQD (reference sequence). CDR3 protein: CASSDPPVVKTSYEQYF. The CDR3 nucleotides read TGCGCCAGCAGTGACCCTCCGGTCGTCAAAACCTCCTACGAGCAGTACTTC.

In this sample, this clone turned up many times. This same CDR3 is encoded by further DNA sequences in the sample. This chain connects TRBV30 to TRBJ1-5, with unresolved D. The CDR3 has 13 amino acids. Germline V lookup: CDR1 GTSNPN, CDR2 SVGIG (reference sequence). V dropped 1 base and J dropped 4 bases, with 8 bases sitting between them. The CDR3 region is CAWSEGGNQPQHF. The CDR3 coding sequence is TGTGCCTGGAGTGAAGGCGGGAATCAGCCCCAGCATTTT.

The genes are TRBV18 and TRBJ1-4; D not resolved. Trimming removed 0 bases at V and 6 bases at J, with 8 bases between. The CDR3 has 14 residues. Germline lookup yields CDR1 KGHSH and CDR2 LQKENI. CDR3 amino acids: CASSPPAGHEKLFF. The CDR3 nucleotides are TGTGCCAGCTCACCACCTGCCGGTCATGAAAAACTGTTTTTT.

As for this clone: At one end the junction does not follow the germline gene, possibly because of a read error. The rearrangement links TRBV30 to TRBJ2-5; 9 bases match TRBD2. The CDR3 loop spans 15 amino acids. Per the germline V gene, CDR1 is GTSNPN and CDR2 is SVGIG (reference sequence). CDR3 loop: CAWRPPGLAQQTQYF. The CDR3 DNA sequence: TGTGCCTGGAGGCCACCGGGACTAGCCCAACAGACCCAGTACTTC.

The genes are TRBV28 and TRBJ1-6; D is possibly TRBD1 (5 bases). Germline lookup yields CDR1 MDHEN and CDR2 SYDVKM. This CDR3 comprises 13 residues. V shed 3 bases and J shed 8 bases, with 8 bases lying between them. Here the CDR3 reads CASSFGGDSPLHF. The CDR3 nucleotides read TGTGCCAGCAGTTTTGGAGGGGATTCACCCCTCCACTTT.

The chain recombines TRBV5-8 with TRBJ2-5; no firm D call. Between the trimmed V and J ends, which lost 1 base and 1 base, there was a span of 5 bases. CDR3 length equals 13 residues. Per germline, CDR1 SGHTS and CDR2 YDEGEE. The CDR3 reads CASSLFSQETQYF. In nucleotides, the CDR3 is TGTGCCAGCAGCTTGTTTAGCCAAGAGACCCAGTACTTC.

This clone came up once. This rearrangement joins TRBV12-3 or TRBV12-4 to TRBJ1-1; possibly TRBD1 for D (5 bases). V shed 5 bases and J shed 6 bases, with 13 bases lying between them. The CDR3 is 13 residues long. The CDR3 coding sequence is TGTGCCAGCAGTAGCCGAAGGGGCGCTGAAGCTTTCTTT. Translated: CASSSRRGAEAFF.

In its sample, this clone was seen once. The gene calls are TRBV6-5 and TRBJ2-3, with D unclear. The V end lost 6 bases, the J end lost 4 bases, and 17 bases lay between the germline ends. Germline CDR1 MNHEY, CDR2 SVGAGI. The CDR3 extends over 15 amino acids. CDR3 amino acids: CASRAFSLGPDTQYF. DNA of the CDR3: TGTGCCAGCAGAGCGTTCAGCCTTGGCCCAGATACGCAGTATTTT.

The rearrangement links TRBV7-2 to TRBJ2-1; D perhaps matches TRBD2 (5 bases). CDR1 is SGHTA and CDR2 is FQGNSA in the germline V gene. CDR3 length: 15 amino acids. V lost 7 bases, J lost 7 bases, and 20 bases lay in between. CDR3 DNA sequence: TGTGCCAGCACCCCCCAACTGGAACTAGGGAATGAGCAGTTCTTC. It translates to CASTPQLELGNEQFF.

For the CDR3, the DNA is TGTGCCAGCAGCTTAGGCAGGGCGACCGGGGAGCTGTTTTTT. Its protein is CASSLGRATGELFF. This chain connects TRBV11-2 to TRBJ2-2, with D possibly matching TRBD1 (5 bases). CDR3 length equals 14 residues. V shed 1 base and J shed 5 bases, with 8 bases lying between them. The germline gives CDR1 SGHAT, CDR2 FQNNGV.

The rearrangement joins TRBV9 to TRBJ2-1, with 11 bases aligning to TRBD2. The germline V gene encodes CDR1 SGDLS and CDR2 YYNGEE. Germline trimming cut 2 bases from V and 9 bases from J; bases unmatched to any gene: 7. There are 15 residues in the CDR3. The CDR3 DNA follows: TGTGCCAGCAGCGTCGGGACTAGCGGTCTGGGTGAGCAGTTCTTC. Translation: CASSVGTSGLGEQFF.